The clone carrying this TCR beta chain showed up just once. No antigen is known for it. Measured with immunoSEQ multiplex PCR; TCRdb has only the in-frame clones, and not every one. The table includes about 210,000 clones, around 94% detected once. V was pared by 3 bases and J by 6 bases, with 6 bases of the junction left unmatched. In germline, CDR1 is SGDLS, CDR2 YYNGEE. The CDR3 runs 14 residues. The data are from a study of T cell responses to AZD1222 COVID-19 vaccine. Overall study findings and caveats: Donors were mostly white British, more females; clonal diversity possibly underestimated. Vaccine-associated CD4 TCRs spanned spike, dominant at 160-218 and 743-854.

Sequenced here: peripheral blood, sampled 28 days after the second dose of the MenACWY control vaccine. The sequence was obtained from an adult who received the MenACWY meningococcal vaccine as a control. The chain is built from TRBV9 and TRBJ1-2, with TRBD1 identical over 9 bases. As DNA, the CDR3 is TGTGCCAGCAGCGCCCTAGGACAGGGGAATGGCTACACCTTC. It encodes CASSALGQGNGYTF.